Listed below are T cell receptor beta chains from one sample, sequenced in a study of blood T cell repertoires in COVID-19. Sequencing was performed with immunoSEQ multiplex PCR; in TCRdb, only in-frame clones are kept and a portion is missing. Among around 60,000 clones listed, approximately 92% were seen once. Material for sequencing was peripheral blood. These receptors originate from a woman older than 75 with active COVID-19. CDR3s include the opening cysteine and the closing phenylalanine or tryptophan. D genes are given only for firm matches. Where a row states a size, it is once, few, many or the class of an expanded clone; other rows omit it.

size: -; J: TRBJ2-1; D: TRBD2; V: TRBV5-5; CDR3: CASSLGQGERGYNEQFF; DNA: TGTGCCAGCAGCTTGGGCCAAGGGGAGCGGGGGTACAATGAGCAGTTCTTC
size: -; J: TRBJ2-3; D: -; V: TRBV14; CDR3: CASSQDGKAGPILGTDTQYF; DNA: TGTGCCAGCAGCCAAGATGGTAAGGCAGGTCCGATCCTGGGCACAGATACGCAGTATTTT
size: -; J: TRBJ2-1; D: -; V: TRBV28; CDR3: CASSLSPDNEQFF; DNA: TGTGCCAGCAGTTTGTCACCGGACAATGAGCAGTTCTTC
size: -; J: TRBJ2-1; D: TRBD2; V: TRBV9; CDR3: CASSVASSGGYNEQFF; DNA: TGTGCCAGCAGCGTAGCCTCTAGCGGGGGCTACAATGAGCAGTTCTTC
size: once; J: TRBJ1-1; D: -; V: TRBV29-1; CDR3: CSVERQMNTEAFF; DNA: TGCAGCGTTGAAAGACAGATGAACACTGAAGCTTTCTTT
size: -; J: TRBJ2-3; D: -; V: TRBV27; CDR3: CASSLQGVPTDTQYF; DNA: TGTGCCAGCAGTTTGCAGGGTGTACCCACAGATACGCAGTATTTT
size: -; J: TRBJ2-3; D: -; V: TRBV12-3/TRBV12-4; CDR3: CASSFSGTDTQYF; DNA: TGTGCCAGCAGTTTTTCCGGCACAGATACGCAGTATTTT
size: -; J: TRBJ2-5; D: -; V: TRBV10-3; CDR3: CASRGDRQETQYF; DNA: TGTGCCAGCCGGGGGGACAGGCAAGAGACCCAGTACTTC
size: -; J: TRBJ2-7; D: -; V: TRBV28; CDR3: CASSFLGVTYEQYF; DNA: TGTGCCAGCAGTTTTCTGGGAGTCACCTACGAGCAGTACTTC
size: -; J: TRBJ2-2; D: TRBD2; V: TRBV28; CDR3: CASRGLAGVLSGELFF; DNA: TGTGCCAGCCGCGGACTAGCGGGAGTTCTATCCGGGGAGCTGTTTTTT
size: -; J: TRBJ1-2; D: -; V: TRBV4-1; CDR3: CASSQVERGGDGYTF; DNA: TGCGCCAGCAGCCAAGTAGAGCGGGGGGGAGATGGCTACACCTTC
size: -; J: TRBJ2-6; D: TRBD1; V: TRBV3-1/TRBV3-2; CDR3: CASSRRDRVYSGANVLTF; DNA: TGTGCCAGCAGCCGCCGGGACAGGGTTTACTCTGGGGCCAACGTCCTGACTTTC
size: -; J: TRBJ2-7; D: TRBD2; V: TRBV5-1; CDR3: CASNWGGNEPYEQYF; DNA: TGCGCCAGCAACTGGGGGGGGAATGAACCCTACGAGCAGTACTTC
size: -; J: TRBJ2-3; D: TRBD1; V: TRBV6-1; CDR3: CASSELMTGGYADTQYF; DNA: TGTGCCAGCAGTGAGCTCATGACAGGGGGCTACGCAGATACGCAGTATTTT
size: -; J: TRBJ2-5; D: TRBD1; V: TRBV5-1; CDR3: CASSRGTGETQYF; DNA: TGCGCCAGCAGCCGCGGGACAGGAGAGACCCAGTACTTC
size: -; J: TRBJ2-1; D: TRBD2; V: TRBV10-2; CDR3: CASTPGLAGRNEQFF; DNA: TGCGCCAGCACCCCGGGACTAGCGGGGCGGAATGAGCAGTTCTTC
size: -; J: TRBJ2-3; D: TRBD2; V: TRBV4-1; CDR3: CASSQEEFRTSGSSTDTQYF; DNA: TGCGCCAGCAGCCAAGAAGAGTTTCGAACTAGCGGATCAAGCACAGATACGCAGTATTTT
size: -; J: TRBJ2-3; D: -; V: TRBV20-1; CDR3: CSADSADTQYF; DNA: TGCAGTGCCGACTCTGCAGATACGCAGTATTTT
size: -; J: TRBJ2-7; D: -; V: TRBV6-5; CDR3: CASRGLSSYEQYF; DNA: TGTGCCAGCCGGGGACTCAGCTCCTACGAGCAGTACTTC
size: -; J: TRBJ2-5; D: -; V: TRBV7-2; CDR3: CASSLWTQETQYF; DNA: TGTGCCAGCAGCTTATGGACTCAAGAGACCCAGTACTTC
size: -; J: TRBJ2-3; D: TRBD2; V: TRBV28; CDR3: CASSPIPNSGETTDTQYF; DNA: TGTGCCAGCAGTCCAATCCCCAATAGCGGGGAGACCACAGATACGCAGTATTTT
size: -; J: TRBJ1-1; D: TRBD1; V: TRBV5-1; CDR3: CASSALGQGNTEAFF; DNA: TGCGCCAGCAGCGCATTAGGACAGGGGAACACTGAAGCTTTCTTT
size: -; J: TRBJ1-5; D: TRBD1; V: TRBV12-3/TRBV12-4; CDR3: CASSQGDQPQHF; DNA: TGTGCCAGCAGCCAGGGGGATCAGCCCCAGCATTTT
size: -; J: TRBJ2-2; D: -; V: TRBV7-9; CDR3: CASRRRGNTGELFF; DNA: TGTGCCAGCCGGAGGAGGGGGAACACCGGGGAGCTGTTTTTT
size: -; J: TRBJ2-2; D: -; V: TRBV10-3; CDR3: CAVGVTAGNTGELFF; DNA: TGTGCCGTCGGCGTTACGGCGGGGAACACCGGGGAGCTGTTTTTT
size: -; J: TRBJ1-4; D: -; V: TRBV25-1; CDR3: CASSEYTRNRDREEKLFF; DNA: TGTGCCAGCAGTGAATACACCCGGAACCGGGACCGGGAGGAAAAACTGTTTTTT
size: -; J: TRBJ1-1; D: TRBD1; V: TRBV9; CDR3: CASSVGPGRTGADTEAFF; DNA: TGTGCCAGCAGCGTAGGACCTGGGCGGACAGGGGCGGACACTGAAGCTTTCTTT
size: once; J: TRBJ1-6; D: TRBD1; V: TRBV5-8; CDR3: CASSDRDRSSYNSPLHF; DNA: TGTGCCAGCAGCGACCGGGACAGGAGCTCCTATAATTCACCCCTCCACTTT